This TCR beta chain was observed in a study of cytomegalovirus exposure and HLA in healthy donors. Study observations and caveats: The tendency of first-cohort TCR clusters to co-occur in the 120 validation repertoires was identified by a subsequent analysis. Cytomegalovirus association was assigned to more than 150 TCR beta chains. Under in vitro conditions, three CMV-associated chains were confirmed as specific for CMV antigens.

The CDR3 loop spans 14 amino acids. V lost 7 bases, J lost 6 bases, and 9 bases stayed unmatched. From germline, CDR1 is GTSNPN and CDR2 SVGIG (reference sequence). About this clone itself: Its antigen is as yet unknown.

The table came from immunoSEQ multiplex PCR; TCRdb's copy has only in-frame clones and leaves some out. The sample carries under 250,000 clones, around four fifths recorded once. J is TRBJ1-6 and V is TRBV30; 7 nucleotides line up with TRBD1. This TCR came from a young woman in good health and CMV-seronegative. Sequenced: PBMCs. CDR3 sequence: CAYWGRQGNSPLHF. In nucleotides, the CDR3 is TGTGCCTATTGGGGGAGACAGGGTAATTCACCCCTCCACTTT.